This T cell receptor beta chain was retrieved from a study of OX40 agonist ivuxolimab in advanced cancers. Germline lookup yields CDR1 SGHRS and CDR2 YFSETQ. V shed 2 bases and J shed 8 bases, with 11 bases lying between them. The CDR3 sequence is 13 residues long. TCRdb's copy holds only in-frame clones and misses some; the assay was immunoSEQ multiplex PCR. Counted here are 50,000 to 70,000 clones, 91% occurring once; the ten biggest clones make up 0.35% to 0.55%. The chain is built from TRBV5-1 and TRBJ2-1, with D possibly being TRBD2 (5 bases). This TCR derives from an adult with an advanced solid tumor such as melanoma, head and neck, liver or kidney cancer. Source: CD4+ or CD8+ T cells sorted from blood, taken in a trial of the OX40 agonist ivuxolimab. CDR3 in amino acids: CASSFGLEDEQFF. The CDR3 DNA sequence: TGCGCCAGCAGCTTCGGACTTGAGGATGAGCAGTTCTTC.